This T cell receptor beta chain was profiled in a study of technical replicates of blood from a few donors. Clones were read by immunoSEQ multiplex PCR, and TCRdb kept only the in-frame ones, dropping some. The table has around 70,000 clones, approximately 95% seen once. The V end was cut by 3 bases, the J end by 5 bases, with 23 bases between. From germline, CDR1 is SEHNR and CDR2 FQNEAQ (reference sequence). The CDR3 contains 18 residues. This chain joins TRBV7-9 and TRBJ2-1, with a tentative D call TRBD2 (5 bases). This sequence was found in a human donor in good health. The sample was T cells isolated from PBMCs. In nucleotides, the CDR3 is TGTGCCAGCAGCTTTAGGTCCTTGTCCGTAGCGTCCCACAATGAGCAGTTCTTC. It translates to CASSFRSLSVASHNEQFF.